A single sample is the source of the 30 T cell receptor beta chains below, sequenced in a study of T cell changes during pregnancy in multiple sclerosis. Produced via immunoSEQ multiplex PCR; TCRdb's table is partial and in-frame only. The sample consists of about 57,000 clones, approximately 89% of them appearing once. This sample comprised peripheral blood, obtained after pregnancy. The source of these receptors is a female donor in good health, enrolled as a control in a pregnancy study.

CDR3 sequence: CASSVSGLYEQYF. The CDR3 DNA reads as TGTGCCAGCTCAGTGTCAGGTTTGTACGAGCAGTACTTC. The V and J genes are TRBV21-1 and TRBJ2-7; no check of the table's D call, TRBD1, against the DNA was made. TRBV21-1 is shown as a pseudogene. The CDR3 contains 13 residues.

V usage is TRBV6-4 and J usage is TRBJ1-6, with 7 nucleotides matching TRBD1. The germline V gene encodes CDR1 MRHNA and CDR2 SNTAGT. The length of the CDR3 is 17 residues. Trimming removed 7 bases from V and 3 bases from J; junction bases left unmatched: 12. As DNA, the CDR3 is TGTGCCAGCACTCGGGACAGACCTTTTTACTATAATTCACCCCTCCACTTT. Its protein is CASTRDRPFYYNSPLHF.

The chain combines TRBV4-2 with TRBJ1-1; a weak D match, TRBD1 (5 bases). V was shortened by 1 base and J by 5 bases, with 14 bases between the two germline ends. The CDR3 covers 15 residues. CDR1 LGHNA and CDR2 YNFKEQ come from the germline V gene. DNA for the CDR3: TGTGCCAGCAGCCAAGGGGTGACCGGGGGTACTGAAGCTTTCTTT. It is translated as CASSQGVTGGTEAFF.

This rearrangement joins TRBV7-2 to TRBJ2-7, with D maybe TRBD2 (6 bases). The germline V gene has CDR1 SGHTA and CDR2 FQGNSA. The CDR3 runs 14 residues. V was trimmed by 10 bases and J by 3 bases, leaving 19 bases between them. The CDR3 loop is CATTRGAGVYEQYF. For the CDR3, the DNA is TGTGCCACCACTCGCGGGGCGGGTGTCTACGAGCAGTACTTC.

This chain uses TRBV29-1 with TRBJ1-2, with D tentatively TRBD1 (6 bases). Trimming cost V 3 bases and J 3 bases, with 17 bases left between them. The CDR3 extends over 15 amino acids. Germline loops: CDR1 SQVTM, CDR2 ANQGSEA. The CDR3 DNA sequence: TGCAGCGTTGATTTTGGGGGCGAAGCCTACTATGGCTACACCTTC. Translated: CSVDFGGEAYYGYTF.

The chain links TRBV9 to TRBJ2-1; 10 nucleotides agree with TRBD2. Trimming took 0 bases from V and 2 from J; bases not matched to a gene: 11. Germline lookup yields CDR1 SGDLS and CDR2 YYNGEE. The CDR3 contains 19 residues. CDR3 in amino acids: CASSVAAGGTSSAYNEQFF. CDR3 in DNA: TGTGCCAGCAGCGTAGCAGCGGGAGGGACATCATCCGCCTACAATGAGCAGTTCTTC.

This clone was seen just once. V and J are TRBV7-2 and TRBJ2-5; D possibly corresponds to TRBD1 (5 bases). Per germline, CDR1 SGHTA and CDR2 FQGNSA. V was shortened by 0 bases and J by 6 bases, with 8 bases between the two germline ends. The CDR3 is 13 residues long. CDR3 coding DNA: TGTGCCAGCAGCTTAGCGGACATCCAGACCCAGTACTTC. Protein product: CASSLADIQTQYF.

The chain carries TRBV13 and TRBJ1-2, with TRBD1 matching over 9 bases. Germline V gene data show CDR1 as PRHDT and CDR2 as FYEKMQ (reference sequence). J lost 5 bases, V lost 5 bases, and 9 bases had no gene match. This CDR3 spans 15 amino acids. The DNA of the CDR3 is TGTGCCAGCAGCCTACCGGGACAGGGTTTGTATGGCTACACCTTC. Translation gives CASSLPGQGLYGYTF.

This clone appeared once. The chain recombines TRBV5-4 with TRBJ2-7, with 7 bases fitting TRBD2. The germline gives CDR1 SGHNT, CDR2 YYREEE (reference sequence). The CDR3 is 15 residues long. The trim removed 3 bases at V and 2 bases at J, leaving 8 bases unmatched. The CDR3 DNA reads as TGTGCCAGCAGCTCATCGGGGGGTTCGGCCTACGAGCAGTACTTC. Its protein product is CASSSSGGSAYEQYF.

The chain combines TRBV11-3 with TRBJ2-1; 9 bases agree with TRBD2. The CDR3 sequence is 15 residues long. The J segment lost 5 bases and the V segment lost 2 bases, leaving 4 bases of the junction unmatched. CDR1 is SGHNT, CDR2 YENEEA, per germline. The CDR3 region has the DNA TGTGCCAGCAGCTTACAGGTAGCGGGAGACAATGAGCAGTTCTTC. This encodes CASSLQVAGDNEQFF.

The CDR3 bases are TGTGCCAGTAGTCCCGAACGACAGGGACTCATGAACACTGAAGCTTTCTTT. Its protein is CASSPERQGLMNTEAFF. The chain uses TRBV19 and TRBJ1-1; 7 nucleotides align to TRBD1. Germline assignment: CDR1 LNHDA and CDR2 SQIVND (reference sequence). The trim removed 5 bases at V and 0 bases at J, leaving 12 bases unmatched. This CDR3 contains 17 residues. The whole variable domain, filled in from reference TRBV19 and TRBJ1-1, reads DGGITQSPKYLFRKEGQNVTLSCEQNLNHDAMYWYRQDPGQGLRLIYYSQIVNDFQKGDIAEGYSVSREKKESFPLTVTSAQKNPTAFYLCASSPERQGLMNTEAFFGQGTRLTVV.

In this sample, this clone turned up once. The V call is TRBV7-8, the J call TRBJ1-6; weak D call: TRBD1 (5 bases). Trimming took off 4 bases at V and 2 bases at J, with 9 bases between the two ends. Germline CDR1 SGHVS, CDR2 FQNEAQ. The length of the CDR3 is 15 residues. Here the CDR3 reads CASSSGQTYNSPLHF. CDR3 coding DNA: TGTGCCAGCAGCTCCGGACAAACCTATAATTCACCCCTCCACTTT.

In DNA form, the CDR3 reads TGTGCCAGCAGCTTTACAGAAACAGGGCATGGCTACACCTTC. It translates to CASSFTETGHGYTF. The chain uses TRBV7-2 and TRBJ1-2, with D possibly TRBD1 on 6 matching bases. Looked up from germline, CDR1 is SGHTA and CDR2 is FQGNSA. The CDR3 is 14 residues long. The germline V and J ends were trimmed by 3 bases and 6 bases, with 14 bases remaining between them.

The V call is TRBV7-2, the J call TRBJ1-1; D gene ambiguous. Germline V gene data show CDR1 as SGHTA and CDR2 as FQGNSA. CDR3 length: 14 amino acids. Trimming took off 5 bases at V and 1 base at J, with 11 bases between the two ends. The CDR3 sequence: CASSPLTTNTEAFF. The CDR3 coding sequence is TGTGCCAGCAGCCCGCTGACTACGAACACTGAAGCTTTCTTT.

The chain uses TRBV5-1 and TRBJ1-1; 7 nucleotides align to TRBD1. Germline-derived CDR1 and CDR2 are SGHRS and YFSETQ. The CDR3 length is 14 residues. V dropped 3 bases and J dropped 3; count of bases not matched to a gene: 5. The CDR3 DNA sequence: TGCGCCAGCAGCTCCGAGGGACAGTACACTGAAGCTTTCTTT. Translated, it gives CASSSEGQYTEAFF. Together with reference TRBV5-1 and TRBJ1-1, the CDR3 gives the full variable domain: KAGVTQTPRYLIKTRGQQVTLSCSPISGHRSVSWYQQTPGQGLQFLFEYFSETQRNKGNFPGRFSGRQFSNSRSEMNVSTLELGDSALYLCASSSEGQYTEAFFGQGTRLTVV.

This clone is judged medium-sized (0.01 to 0.1%). This chain joins TRBV6-5 and TRBJ1-1; 8 bases line up with TRBD1. The CDR3 is 15 residues long. The junction had 4 bases not matched to a gene; V was cut back by 4 bases and J by 0 bases. Germline-derived CDR1 and CDR2 are MNHEY and SVGAGI. The CDR3 bases are TGTGCCAGCAGTTCCTGGGACAGGCTGAACACTGAAGCTTTCTTT. Protein product: CASSSWDRLNTEAFF.

A few counts support this clone. The rearrangement links TRBV13 to TRBJ1-2, with no clear D. V shed 0 bases and J shed 8 bases, with 13 bases lying between them. The CDR3 is 14 residues long. Germline V gives CDR1 PRHDT, CDR2 FYEKMQ (reference sequence). Written as DNA, the CDR3 is TGTGCCAGCAGCTTAGGAGGCGGGAGTAAAGGCTACACCTTC. Amino acids: CASSLGGGSKGYTF.

V usage is TRBV6-5 and J usage is TRBJ2-3; D uncertain. Germline values: CDR1 MNHEY, CDR2 SVGAGI. The CDR3 loop spans 16 amino acids. Trimming removed 0 bases at V and 2 bases at J, with 12 bases between. In DNA, the CDR3 is TGTGCCAGCAGTTACTCGATTTTCGGGTCCACAGATACGCAGTATTTT. This sequence encodes CASSYSIFGSTDTQYF.

The gene calls are TRBV19 and TRBJ2-7; 8 bases are a match to TRBD2. CDR1 and CDR2 (germline): LNHDA, SQIVND (reference sequence). V lost 1 base to trimming and J lost 3 bases; unmatched junction nucleotides: 8. The CDR3 loop spans 16 amino acids. Here the CDR3 DNA reads TGTGCCAGTAGTATAGGTACAGGACTAGCTAGCTACGAGCAGTACTTC. It is translated as CASSIGTGLASYEQYF.

In nucleotides, the CDR3 is TGTGCCAGCAGCGTAGGAGGGAGTACGGGTGAGACCCAGTACTTC. Its protein product is CASSVGGSTGETQYF. V usage is TRBV9 and J usage is TRBJ2-5; possible D gene TRBD2, 5 bases. The CDR3 spans 15 residues. V dropped 0 bases and J dropped 5 bases, with 14 bases sitting between them. Germline V gene sequence: CDR1 SGDLS, CDR2 YYNGEE.

The rearrangement links TRBV10-3 to TRBJ2-7, with D perhaps matching TRBD1 (6 bases). The V and J ends lost 2 bases and 4 bases respectively, with 15 bases between them. The CDR3 extends over 15 amino acids. Germline lookup yields CDR1 ENHRY and CDR2 SYGVKD. CDR3 bases: TGTGCCATCAGTGAGCCGAAGGCAGGGGTATACGAGCAGTACTTC. It encodes CAISEPKAGVYEQYF.

Within the sample, this clone is medium-sized. V gene TRBV4-2 combines with J gene TRBJ2-3; 8 bases match TRBD2. The CDR3 length is 15 residues. The V and J ends lost 1 base and 2 bases, in that order; junction bases with no gene match: 2. Germline CDR1 LGHNA, CDR2 YNFKEQ. The CDR3 region is CASSQAGGPTDTQYF. The CDR3 bases are TGTGCCAGCAGCCAAGCGGGGGGGCCCACAGATACGCAGTATTTT.

The genes are TRBV18 and TRBJ1-2; 8 bases fit TRBD1. V was clipped by 6 bases and J by 8 bases; unmatched bases: 17. CDR1 is KGHSH, CDR2 LQKENI, per germline. CDR3 length: 16 amino acids. DNA of the CDR3: TGTGCCAGCTCCCCCGGGCGACAGGGGCAAGCTGGGGGCTACACCTTC. Protein product: CASSPGRQGQAGGYTF.

The chain is built from TRBV11-2 and TRBJ2-7, with TRBD2 matching 12 bases. V lost 4 bases and J lost 3; bases outside the gene matches: 7. Germline CDR1 SGHAT, CDR2 FQNNGV. The length of the CDR3 is 16 residues. The CDR3 loop is CASSSGLAGRNYEQYF. In DNA, the CDR3 is TGTGCCAGCAGCTCCGGACTAGCGGGGCGAAACTACGAGCAGTACTTC. Drawing the rest from reference TRBV11-2 and TRBJ2-7, the complete variable domain is EAGVAQSPRYKIIEKRQSVAFWCNPISGHATLYWYQQILGQGPKLLIQFQNNGVVDDSQLPKDRFSAERLKGVDSTLKIQPAKLEDSAVYLCASSSGLAGRNYEQYFGPGTRLTVT.

The chain has TRBV6-5 and TRBJ1-2, with 7 nucleotides matching TRBD1. The CDR3 is 13 residues long. V shed 2 bases and J 3 bases; nucleotides not matched to a gene: 0. Germline-derived CDR1 and CDR2 are MNHEY and SVGAGI. The DNA of the CDR3 is TGTGCCAGCAGTTACGACAGGGACTATGGCTACACCTTC. This codes for CASSYDRDYGYTF.

The chain recombines TRBV2 with TRBJ1-1, with 10 bases matching TRBD1. CDR3 length: 14 amino acids. The V gene's germline CDR1 is SNHLY and CDR2 FYNNEI. V lost 9 bases and J lost 1; bases outside the gene matches: 5. CDR3 region: CARRDRGANTEAFF. CDR3 bases: TGTGCCAGAAGGGACAGGGGAGCGAACACTGAAGCTTTCTTT.

The chain uses TRBV2 and TRBJ2-1; D gene unclear. Trimming cost V 1 base and J 5 bases, with 12 bases left between them. The CDR3 is 15 amino acids. From germline, CDR1 is SNHLY and CDR2 FYNNEI. CDR3 residues: CASSEGALVHNEQFF. CDR3 nucleotides: TGTGCCAGCAGTGAAGGGGCCCTGGTTCACAATGAGCAGTTCTTC. The full variable domain, its missing parts supplied by reference TRBV2 and TRBJ2-1, is EPEVTQTPSHQVTQMGQEVILRCVPISNHLYFYWYRQILGQKVEFLVSFYNNEISEKSEIFDDQFSVERPDGSNFTLKIRSTKLEDSAMYFCASSEGALVHNEQFFGPGTRLTVL.

This clone appeared a few times. The chain uses TRBV6-4 and TRBJ2-2; 7 nucleotides line up with TRBD1. Germline CDR1 is MRHNA and CDR2 is SNTAGT. The CDR3 covers 14 residues. The V gene end was trimmed by 2 bases and the J gene end by 4 bases; junction bases not matched to a gene: 1. The CDR3 spells CASSDGTVTGELFF. CDR3 in DNA: TGTGCCAGCAGTGACGGGACAGTCACCGGGGAGCTGTTTTTT.

This clone has ten or more counts. The chain uses TRBV18 and TRBJ2-5, with D uncertain. Germline V CDR1 and CDR2: KGHSH, LQKENI. Trimming removed 2 bases from V and 6 bases from J, with 13 bases in between. This CDR3 region has 14 residues. CDR3 nucleotide sequence: TGTGCCAGCTCACCATCCGCAGGCTTACAGACCCAGTACTTC. Its protein is CASSPSAGLQTQYF.

The chain combines TRBV7-2 with TRBJ2-1, with 12 bases aligning to TRBD2. With 5 bases clipped from V and 7 bases from J, the junction kept 9 bases outside the gene matches. CDR3 length: 16 residues. The germline gives CDR1 SGHTA, CDR2 FQGNSA. CDR3 nucleotide sequence: TGTGCCAGCAGCCCTCAGACTAGCGGGGGTCTAAATGAGCAGTTCTTC. It yields the protein CASSPQTSGGLNEQFF.